Listed here are 12 T cell receptor beta chains from one sample, sequenced in a study of blood T cell repertoires in COVID-19. Produced via immunoSEQ multiplex PCR; TCRdb's table is partial and in-frame only. The sample yields 250,000 to 300,000 clones, roughly 89% seen once. The sample consisted of PBMCs or T cells enriched from blood (not recorded which). The receptors were sampled from a middle-aged woman who had recovered from COVID-19.

This clone was seen just once. The V and J genes are TRBV19 and TRBJ1-4; the D is unclear. CDR3 size: 14 residues. CDR1 LNHDA and CDR2 SQIVND come from the germline V gene (reference sequence). V lost 3 bases to trimming and J lost 4 bases, with 9 bases between them. Here the CDR3 DNA reads TGTGCCAGTAGTATTTGGAGGGTTAATGAAAAACTGTTTTTT. Translated, it gives CASSIWRVNEKLFF.

The gene calls are TRBV3-1 (or the pseudogene TRBV3-2) and TRBJ2-3; D remains ambiguous. V was pared by 1 base and J by 7 bases, with 6 bases between. Germline loops: CDR1 LGHDT, CDR2 YNNKEL (reference sequence). The CDR3 has 12 residues. CDR3: CASSQVEYTQYF. The CDR3 DNA is TGTGCCAGCAGCCAAGTAGAGTATACGCAGTATTTT.

The CDR3 loop is CASSLLRAGNTEAFF. CDR3 nucleotides: TGTGCCAGCAGCTTGTTGAGGGCAGGGAACACTGAAGCTTTCTTT. The V and J genes are TRBV5-8 and TRBJ1-1; no firm D call. This CDR3 is 15 amino acids long. Germline CDR1 SGHTS, CDR2 YDEGEE. The germline V and J ends were trimmed by 1 base and 1 base, with 11 bases remaining between them. Full variable domain (outside the CDR3, taken from reference TRBV5-8 and TRBJ1-1): EAGVTQSPTHLIKTRGQQATLRCSPISGHTSVYWYQQALGLGLQFLLWYDEGEERNRGNFPPRFSGRQFPNYSSELNVNALELEDSALYLCASSLLRAGNTEAFFGQGTRLTVV.

This chain joins TRBV7-3 and TRBJ1-2; 7 bases fit TRBD1. This CDR3 has 17 amino acids. After removal of 1 base from V and 4 bases from J, the junction contained 12 bases not matched to a gene. From germline, CDR1 is SGHTA and CDR2 FQGTGA. As DNA, the CDR3 is TGTGCCAGCAGCTTAATTTTACCGGTTGGGACAGCCTATGGCTACACCTTC. This encodes CASSLILPVGTAYGYTF.

This sequence joins TRBV7-8 and TRBJ1-1, with 10 bases aligning to TRBD1. From germline, CDR1 is SGHVS and CDR2 FQNEAQ. The CDR3 consists of 13 residues. V shed 5 bases, J shed 5 bases, and the junction held 2 bases outside the gene matches. CDR3: CASSRTGGTEAFF. DNA of the CDR3: TGTGCCAGCAGCCGGACAGGGGGAACTGAAGCTTTCTTT.

The chain couples TRBV11-1 to TRBJ2-1; TRBD2 aligns across 7 bases. Germline trimming cut 5 bases from V and 8 bases from J; bases unmatched to any gene: 9. The CDR3 sequence is 14 residues long. Germline loops: CDR1 SGHAT, CDR2 FQDESV (reference sequence). The CDR3 DNA follows: TGTGCCAGCAGCACGGGGGGTTACGGGGATGAGCAGTTCTTC. Translation gives CASSTGGYGDEQFF.

The chain links TRBV7-9 to TRBJ1-4; the D gene is possibly TRBD1 (5 bases). This CDR3 region has 15 residues. Trimming took 0 bases from V and 7 from J, leaving 12 bases between them. Looked up from germline, CDR1 is SEHNR and CDR2 is FQNEAQ (reference sequence). In DNA, the CDR3 is TGTGCCAGCAGCTTAGCCGGGGGAAGTGGTGAAAAACTGTTTTTT. Protein sequence: CASSLAGGSGEKLFF.

The chain recombines TRBV5-8 with TRBJ2-3; tentatively, D is TRBD2 (5 bases). The CDR3 totals 17 residues. CDR1 is SGHTS and CDR2 is YDEGEE in the germline V gene. V dropped 0 bases and J dropped 0 bases, with 14 bases sitting between them. This CDR3 is CASSLGVDSQSTDTQYF. CDR3 nucleotides: TGTGCCAGCAGCTTGGGGGTGGACTCCCAGAGCACAGATACGCAGTATTTT.

The chain links TRBV2 to TRBJ1-4, with D possibly matching TRBD1 (5 bases). This CDR3 is 15 amino acids long. Trimming cost V 7 bases and J 0 bases, with 12 bases left between them. CDR1 and CDR2 (germline): SNHLY, FYNNEI. CDR3 region: CASKGWGATNEKLFF. Here the CDR3 DNA reads TGTGCCAGCAAGGGATGGGGGGCAACTAATGAAAAACTGTTTTTT.

This clone showed up just a few times. The J gene is TRBJ1-4, the V gene TRBV4-1, with TRBD1 matching 8 bases. Unmatched junction bases numbered 12, after V lost 4 bases and J lost 8 bases. The CDR3 runs 16 residues. CDR1 and CDR2 (germline): MGHRA, YSYEKL. CDR3 bases: TGCGCCAGCAGCCCCCCCGCAGGCAGGGGGCAGGAAAAACTGTTTTTT. This sequence encodes CASSPPAGRGQEKLFF.

The chain couples TRBV7-2 to TRBJ2-3; D remains ambiguous. V was pared by 7 bases and J by 4 bases, with 15 bases between. The CDR3 consists of 14 residues. Germline CDR1 is SGHTA and CDR2 is FQGNSA. The CDR3 protein is CASNSFGRADTQYF. CDR3 nucleotide sequence: TGTGCCAGCAACTCTTTCGGTCGGGCAGATACGCAGTATTTT.

This clone occurred once. The V call is TRBV9, the J call TRBJ1-1; 7 positions agree with TRBD1. The CDR3 extends over 14 amino acids. With 6 bases clipped from V and 1 base from J, the junction kept 6 bases outside the gene matches. Germline lookup yields CDR1 SGDLS and CDR2 YYNGEE. The chain's CDR3 is CASTRDSWNTEAFF. The CDR3 DNA sequence: TGTGCCAGCACCCGGGACAGTTGGAACACTGAAGCTTTCTTT.